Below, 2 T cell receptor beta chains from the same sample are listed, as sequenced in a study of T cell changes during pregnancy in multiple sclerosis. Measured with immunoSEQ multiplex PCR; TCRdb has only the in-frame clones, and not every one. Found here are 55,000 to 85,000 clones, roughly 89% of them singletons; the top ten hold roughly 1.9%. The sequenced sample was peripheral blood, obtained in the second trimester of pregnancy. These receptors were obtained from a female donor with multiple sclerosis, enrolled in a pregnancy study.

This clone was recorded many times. The CDR3 coding sequence is TGTGCCAGCAGCCAAGTTGCTAGCGGGGGTGCAGATACGCAGTATTTT. Its protein product is CASSQVASGGADTQYF. The chain combines TRBV14 with TRBJ2-3; 10 nucleotides agree with TRBD2. With 1 base clipped from V and 4 bases from J, the junction kept 5 bases outside the gene matches. The germline V gene has CDR1 SGHDN and CDR2 FVKESK. This CDR3 is 16 amino acids long. The full variable domain, rest sourced from reference TRBV14 and TRBJ2-3, is EAGVTQFPSHSVIEKGQTVTLRCDPISGHDNLYWYRRVMGKEIKFLLHFVKESKQDESGMPNNRFLAERTGGTYSTLKVQPAELEDSGVYFCASSQVASGGADTQYFGPGTRLTVL.

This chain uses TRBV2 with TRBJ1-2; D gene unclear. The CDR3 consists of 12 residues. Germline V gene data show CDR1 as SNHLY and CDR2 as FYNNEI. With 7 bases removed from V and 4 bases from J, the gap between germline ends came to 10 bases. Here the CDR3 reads CASTEEGYGYTF. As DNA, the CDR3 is TGTGCCAGCACCGAGGAGGGCTATGGCTACACCTTC.